These 19 T cell receptor beta chains originate from one sample sequenced in a study of technical replicates of blood from several donors. Libraries were prepared by immunoSEQ multiplex PCR; TCRdb keeps only in-frame clonotypes and omits some of them. The table has 50,000 to 80,000 clones, roughly 90% seen once. The sequenced sample consisted of PBMCs. Source of these receptors: a human donor in good health. Some clones in this sample may be carry-over from other donors' samples.

This clone showed up just a few times. The J gene is TRBJ2-5, the V gene TRBV9; D remains unclear. The CDR3 is made up of 14 amino acids. In germline, CDR1 is SGDLS, CDR2 YYNGEE. Trimming took 0 bases from V and 5 from J, leaving 11 bases between them. Written as DNA, the CDR3 is TGTGCCAGCAGCGTAGGGTGGCCAACGGAGACCCAGTACTTC. Its translation: CASSVGWPTETQYF.

CDR3 in DNA: TGTGCCAGCAGCTGGACTAGCGGGGGATCCTACGAGCAGTACTTC. Residues: CASSWTSGGSYEQYF. V usage is TRBV7-3 and J usage is TRBJ2-7, with 13 bases identical to TRBD2. The CDR3 is made up of 15 amino acids. V was clipped by 4 bases and J by 1 base; unmatched bases: 1. CDR1 is SGHTA, CDR2 FQGTGA, per germline.

The chain couples TRBV2 to TRBJ2-1, with 13 positions matching TRBD2. The ends lost 6 bases at V and 7 bases at J; junction bases unmatched: 9. The CDR3 length is 16 residues. Per germline, CDR1 SNHLY and CDR2 FYNNEI. The CDR3 protein is CASRELAGGLANEQFF. DNA for the CDR3: TGTGCCAGCAGAGAACTAGCGGGGGGGCTGGCGAATGAGCAGTTCTTC.

V and J are TRBV7-9 and TRBJ1-1; the D gene is possibly TRBD1 (5 bases). The CDR3 contains 14 residues. V was shortened by 3 bases and J by 0 bases, with 8 bases between the two germline ends. Germline V gives CDR1 SEHNR, CDR2 FQNEAQ (reference sequence). The CDR3 protein is CASSLEGMNTEAFF. CDR3 bases: TGTGCCAGCAGCTTGGAGGGGATGAACACTGAAGCTTTCTTT.

CDR3 DNA sequence: TGTGCCAGCAGTGACCACGGTACCTATGGCTACACCTTC. It codes for CASSDHGTYGYTF. The V call is TRBV25-1, the J call TRBJ1-2; no reliable D call. The germline V and J ends were trimmed by 3 bases and 4 bases, with 9 bases remaining between them. Per the germline V gene, CDR1 is MGHDK and CDR2 is SYGVNS. CDR3 length equals 13 residues.

Here the CDR3 DNA reads TGTGCCAGCAGCTTAGCACAGGGGGCAGGCTACACCTTC. The encoded protein is CASSLAQGAGYTF. The chain uses TRBV7-6 and TRBJ1-2; 9 nucleotides align to TRBD1. Unmatched junction bases numbered 1, after V lost 0 bases and J lost 8 bases. Germline CDR1 SGHVS, CDR2 FNYEAQ. This CDR3 region has 13 residues.

This clone was observed once. The J gene is TRBJ1-2, the V gene TRBV2; D gene uncertain. Looked up from germline, CDR1 is SNHLY and CDR2 is FYNNEI. The length of the CDR3 is 15 residues. V shed 4 bases and J shed 7 bases, with 19 bases lying between them. The CDR3 DNA is TGTGCCAGCAGTGTTGGCAATTCCCCCATTTCTGGCTACACCTTC. Translation gives CASSVGNSPISGYTF.

The genes are TRBV4-3 and TRBJ2-1; 9 bases are a match to TRBD2. This CDR3 is 17 amino acids long. The V gene's germline CDR1 is LGHNA and CDR2 YSLEER. Trimming took 0 bases from V and 6 from J; bases not matched to a gene: 9. The CDR3: CASSQDLPSGTLNEQFF. The CDR3 DNA reads TGCGCCAGCAGCCAAGATCTTCCTAGCGGGACTCTCAATGAGCAGTTCTTC.

The chain couples TRBV6-5 to TRBJ1-5, with 7 bases matching TRBD1. The CDR3 has 15 amino acids. J lost 4 bases, V lost 5 bases, and 8 bases had no gene match. Germline CDR1 is MNHEY and CDR2 is SVGAGI. The CDR3 nucleotides are TGTGCCAGCAGTCACAGGGGATATGGGAATCAGCCCCAGCATTTT. Translation gives CASSHRGYGNQPQHF.

The rearrangement links TRBV11-3 to TRBJ2-7; D might be TRBD2 (5 bases). Germline CDR1 and CDR2: SGHNT and YENEEA. There are 15 residues in the CDR3. Between the trimmed V and J ends, which lost 2 bases and 4 bases, there was a span of 15 bases. CDR3 protein: CASSLSGNPVYEQYF. CDR3 coding DNA: TGTGCCAGCAGCTTATCGGGGAATCCCGTATACGAGCAGTACTTC.

The chain carries TRBV9 and TRBJ2-5; 11 bases are shared with TRBD2. V lost 7 bases, J lost 5 bases, and 7 bases stayed unmatched. The CDR3 loop spans 14 amino acids. Germline values: CDR1 SGDLS, CDR2 YYNGEE. The CDR3 DNA is TGTGCCAGCTCCCGACTAGCGGGGATGGAGACCCAGTACTTC. Translating gives CASSRLAGMETQYF.

A single count supports this clone. The gene calls are TRBV6-1 and TRBJ2-3, with D unresolved. There are 16 residues in the CDR3. Germline V gives CDR1 MNHNS, CDR2 SASEGT. V gave up 2 bases and J gave up 2 bases, with 14 bases separating them. CDR3 amino acids: CASSEKRISVTDTQYF. CDR3 coding DNA: TGTGCCAGCAGTGAAAAGCGTATCTCGGTCACAGATACGCAGTATTTT.

This clone was counted between two and nine times. The V call is TRBV15, the J call TRBJ1-2; D not certain. Trimming removed 2 bases from V and 4 bases from J, with 26 bases in between. CDR1 is LNHNV, CDR2 YYDKDF, per germline (reference sequence). The CDR3 length is 19 residues. CDR3 in amino acids: CATSRKSPSIRGGSYGYTF. The CDR3 DNA reads TGTGCCACCAGCAGAAAATCGCCCTCGATACGGGGAGGGAGCTATGGCTACACCTTC.

The rearrangement joins TRBV29-1 to TRBJ2-1, with 9 bases matching TRBD1. This CDR3 has 12 amino acids. The V gene end was trimmed by 8 bases and the J gene end by 9 bases; junction bases not matched to a gene: 8. Germline V gene data show CDR1 as SQVTM and CDR2 as ANQGSEA. The CDR3 DNA follows: TGCAGCTGGACAGGGGACGGGGGTGAGCAGTTCTTC. Translated: CSWTGDGGEQFF.

The chain combines TRBV2 with TRBJ1-2; the match to TRBD1 covers 9 bases. This CDR3 contains 14 residues. Germline V CDR1 and CDR2: SNHLY, FYNNEI. The V gene end was trimmed by 6 bases and the J gene end by 8 bases; junction bases not matched to a gene: 10. The chain's CDR3 is CASSGTGGSLGYTF. The CDR3 DNA reads TGTGCCAGCAGCGGAACAGGGGGCAGTTTGGGCTACACCTTC.

The chain uses TRBV7-2 and TRBJ2-5, with D possibly being TRBD1 (6 bases). V lost 5 bases to trimming and J lost 4 bases, with 11 bases between them. The CDR3 consists of 13 residues. Germline CDR1 and CDR2: SGHTA and FQGNSA. In DNA, the CDR3 is TGTGCCAGCAGCCGGACCAGGGGAGAGACCCAGTACTTC. It translates to CASSRTRGETQYF.

The CDR3 here is CASSYTRQGCTIYF. The CDR3 DNA follows: TGTGCCAGCAGTTATACCCGACAGGGGTGCACCATATATTTT. The chain carries TRBV6-9 and TRBJ1-3, with 8 bases matching TRBD1. Germline trimming cut 2 bases from V and 9 bases from J; bases unmatched to any gene: 6. CDR1 is MNHGY and CDR2 is SVAAGI in the germline V gene. The CDR3 contains 14 residues.

V gene TRBV2 combines with J gene TRBJ2-2, with 11 bases that match TRBD2. Germline CDR1 SNHLY, CDR2 FYNNEI. Trimming removed 3 bases from V and 4 bases from J; junction bases left unmatched: 1. The CDR3 runs to 15 residues. CDR3: CASSEGTSGTGELFF. The CDR3 region has the DNA TGTGCCAGCAGTGAGGGGACTAGCGGCACCGGGGAGCTGTTTTTT.

The V gene is TRBV6-6, the J gene TRBJ2-5, with D possibly being TRBD1 (5 bases). Deletions cut 2 bases from V and 5 bases from J, with 12 bases between. Germline V gene sequence: CDR1 MNHNY, CDR2 SVGAGI (reference sequence). This CDR3 comprises 14 residues. The CDR3 protein is CASSYEQGIETQYF. DNA of the CDR3: TGTGCCAGCAGTTACGAGCAGGGTATTGAGACCCAGTACTTC.